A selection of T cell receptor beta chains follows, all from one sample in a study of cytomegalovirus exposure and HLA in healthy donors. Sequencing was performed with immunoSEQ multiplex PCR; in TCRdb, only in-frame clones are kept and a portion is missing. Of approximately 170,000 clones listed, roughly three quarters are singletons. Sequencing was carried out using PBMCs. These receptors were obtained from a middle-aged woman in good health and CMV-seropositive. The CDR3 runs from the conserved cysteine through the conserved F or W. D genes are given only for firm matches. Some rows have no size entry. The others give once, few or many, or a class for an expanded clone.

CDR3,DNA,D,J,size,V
CSASNQETQYF,TGCAGTGCTAGCAACCAAGAGACCCAGTACTTC,-,TRBJ2-5,few,TRBV20-1
CASSVGQGLGNEQFF,TGTGCCAGCAGCGTGGGTCAGGGTTTAGGGAATGAGCAGTTCTTC,-,TRBJ2-1,-,TRBV9
CATSEQGPPNTEAFF,TGTGCCACCAGCGAACAGGGCCCTCCAAACACTGAAGCTTTCTTT,-,TRBJ1-1,few,TRBV15
CASSPRTGGTNTEAFF,TGCGCCAGCAGCCCCCGGACAGGGGGGACGAACACTGAAGCTTTCTTT,TRBD1,TRBJ1-1,-,TRBV5-1
CASRLQGVSAEAFF,TGTGCCAGCAGACTACAGGGGGTGTCGGCTGAAGCTTTCTTT,TRBD1,TRBJ1-1,few,TRBV11-2
CASSLGQPGRYF,TGTGCCAGCAGCCTCGGACAGCCGGGCCGATATTTT,-,TRBJ1-3,-,TRBV11-3
CASSIGGSGAINQPQHF,TGTGCCAGTAGTATCGGGGGGTCAGGGGCCATCAATCAGCCCCAGCATTTT,-,TRBJ1-5,once,TRBV19
CASSISGLGQFF,TGTGCCAGTAGTATTAGCGGGCTCGGTCAGTTCTTC,TRBD2,TRBJ2-1,once,TRBV19
CASSLDGAAETGGYTF,TGTGCCAGCAGCTTAGATGGGGCAGCAGAGACTGGCGGCTACACCTTC,-,TRBJ1-2,-,TRBV7-2
CASYRTGGRVEQFF,TGTGCCAGCTACCGGACAGGGGGTAGGGTTGAGCAGTTCTTC,TRBD1,TRBJ2-1,-,TRBV28
CASRLAGALYGYTF,TGTGCCAGCCGATTGGCGGGGGCGTTATATGGCTACACCTTC,-,TRBJ1-2,few,TRBV6-5
CASIPQGYMNTEAFF,TGTGCCAGCATTCCTCAGGGGTACATGAACACTGAAGCTTTCTTT,-,TRBJ1-1,-,TRBV5-4
CATTLGEGNTIYF,TGTGCCACTACCCTCGGGGAAGGAAACACCATATATTTT,-,TRBJ1-3,-,TRBV10-3
CASSDRQVAKNSQYF,TGTGCCAGCAGCGACAGACAGGTCGCCAAAAACAGTCAGTACTTC,-,TRBJ2-4,-,TRBV7-2
CAWSVLGVGGYTF,TGTGCCTGGAGTGTACTCGGTGTCGGTGGCTACACCTTC,-,TRBJ1-2,once,TRBV30
CASSPGTGSTLYYEQYF,TGCGCCAGCAGCCCCGGGACAGGGTCAACGCTTTACTACGAGCAGTACTTC,TRBD1,TRBJ2-7,-,TRBV5-1
CASSKGGDSLTDTQYF,TGTGCCAGCAGCAAAGGGGGGGATAGCCTCACAGATACGCAGTATTTT,-,TRBJ2-3,-,TRBV7-3
CAWSEENGYTF,TGTGCCTGGAGTGAGGAGAATGGCTACACCTTC,-,TRBJ1-2,-,TRBV30
CASSQETVSEKLFF,TGCGCCAGCAGCCAAGAGACAGTCTCCGAAAAACTGTTTTTT,-,TRBJ1-4,-,TRBV4-3
CASSLGGLAETQYF,TGCGCCAGCAGTCTCGGAGGCCTAGCCGAGACCCAGTACTTC,-,TRBJ2-5,-,TRBV5-1
CASSFYMNTEAFF,TGTGCCAGCAGCTTTTATATGAACACTGAAGCTTTCTTT,-,TRBJ1-1,-,TRBV11-3
CASSLSRVDGELFF,TGTGCCAGCAGCCTGTCCAGGGTTGACGGGGAGCTGTTTTTT,-,TRBJ2-2,-,TRBV9
CASSTRTGVSPLHF,TGTGCCAGCAGCACGCGGACAGGGGTTTCACCCCTCCACTTT,TRBD1,TRBJ1-6,-,TRBV5-6
CASSLESRRDTEAFF,TGTGCCAGCAGCTTAGAAAGTAGGAGGGACACTGAAGCTTTCTTT,-,TRBJ1-1,-,TRBV7-2
CASSDRQYQPQHF,TGTGCCAGCAGTGATAGACAGTATCAGCCCCAGCATTTT,-,TRBJ1-5,few,TRBV6-1
CASSLDRNNSPLHF,TGTGCCAGCAGCTTAGACAGGAATAATTCACCCCTCCACTTT,-,TRBJ1-6,once,TRBV7-8
CSSSFFGGELFF,TGTTCCAGCAGCTTCTTCGGCGGGGAGCTGTTTTTT,-,TRBJ2-2,-,TRBV7-9
CASSEEVRIYF,TGTGCCAGCAGTGAAGAAGTTCGGATATATTTT,-,TRBJ1-3,-,TRBV2
CASSTGQSTGNTIYF,TGTGCCAGCAGCACGGGACAGTCGACTGGAAACACCATATATTTT,TRBD1,TRBJ1-3,few,TRBV9
CASSIDPVQPQHF,TGTGCCAGTAGTATAGACCCAGTTCAGCCCCAGCATTTT,-,TRBJ1-5,few,TRBV19
CASRPPGLQNTEAFF,TGTGCCAGTAGACCACCAGGACTGCAGAACACTGAAGCTTTCTTT,-,TRBJ1-1,-,TRBV19
CASSQGQGNTGELFF,TGTGCCAGCAGCCAAGGACAGGGGAACACCGGGGAGCTGTTTTTT,TRBD1,TRBJ2-2,once,TRBV4-2
CASTLQGSEQFF,TGTGCCAGCACCTTACAGGGGTCTGAGCAGTTCTTC,TRBD1,TRBJ2-1,-,TRBV2
CASSTTSGGELFF,TGTGCCAGTAGTACGACTAGCGGGGGGGAGCTGTTTTTT,TRBD2,TRBJ2-2,-,TRBV19
CASSPGPTFGGGEQFF,TGCGCCAGCAGCCCGGGACCCACTTTTGGGGGAGGTGAGCAGTTCTTC,-,TRBJ2-1,few,TRBV4-3
CARSLRQNNQPQHF,TGTGCCAGAAGCTTAAGACAGAACAATCAGCCCCAGCATTTT,-,TRBJ1-5,-,TRBV5-3
CASSNAGTVPTEAFF,TGTGCCAGCAGCAATGCAGGAACGGTGCCGACTGAAGCTTTCTTT,-,TRBJ1-1,-,TRBV2
CASARDREYEQYF,TGTGCCAGCGCCCGGGACAGGGAATACGAGCAGTACTTC,TRBD1,TRBJ2-7,-,TRBV4-2
CASSKGADNSYEQYF,TGTGCCAGCAGCAAAGGGGCGGATAACTCCTACGAGCAGTACTTC,-,TRBJ2-7,-,TRBV7-8
CASRGTGANTEAFF,TGTGCCAGCAGGGGGACAGGGGCAAACACTGAAGCTTTCTTT,TRBD1,TRBJ1-1,few,TRBV6-6
CASSVGREETQYF,TGTGCCAGCAGCGTAGGGCGGGAGGAGACCCAGTACTTC,TRBD2,TRBJ2-5,few,TRBV9
CASSTGPNYGYTF,TGTGCCAGCAGTACAGGGCCCAACTATGGCTACACCTTC,-,TRBJ1-2,-,TRBV6-1
CAISGRADTQYF,TGTGCCATCAGTGGCAGGGCAGATACGCAGTATTTT,-,TRBJ2-3,-,TRBV10-3
CASSQELADNTDTQYF,TGCGCCAGCAGCCAAGAACTAGCCGACAATACAGATACGCAGTATTTT,-,TRBJ2-3,-,TRBV4-1
CASSLGETMNEQFF,TGCGCCAGCAGCTTGGGAGAGACTATGAATGAGCAGTTCTTC,-,TRBJ2-1,-,TRBV5-1
CASSITGVNSPLHF,TGTGCCAGTAGTATTACAGGGGTCAATTCACCCCTCCACTTT,TRBD1,TRBJ1-6,-,TRBV19
CASSRSLGYTF,TGTGCCAGCAGTCGATCACTTGGCTACACCTTC,-,TRBJ1-2,-,TRBV2